This TCR beta chain was captured by sequencing in a study of T cell responses to AZD1222 COVID-19 vaccine. Broader study findings: The study sampled repertoires only after the peak T cell response.

Trimming removed 0 bases at V and 4 bases at J, with 16 bases between. The CDR3 sequence is 16 residues long. The germline V gene has CDR1 GTSNPN and CDR2 SVGIG (reference sequence). In its sample, this clone is medium-sized. Its matching antigen is unknown. The data were produced by immunoSEQ multiplex PCR, yet TCRdb's version contains in-frame clones alone and is incomplete. Here the sample spans about 120,000 clones, approximately 83% being singletons. The sequenced sample was peripheral blood, obtained on day 0 of AZD1222 vaccination. The V and J genes are TRBV30 and TRBJ1-3; D gene uncertain. The origin of this receptor is an adult in good health. CDR3: CAWSVLPPAGGNTIYF. In nucleotides, the CDR3 is TGTGCCTGGAGTGTACTGCCCCCCGCGGGAGGAAACACCATATATTTT.